This T cell receptor (beta chain) appears in the sequencing data of a study of T cell responses to AZD1222 COVID-19 vaccine. The study, taken as a whole, reports: At baseline, just 5 or 6 AZD1222 recipients tested seropositive. Researchers report vaccine-associated CD4 TCRs spanning spike, with dominance at 160-218 and 743-854.

About this clone itself: Its antigen remains unidentified.

Only in-frame clones appear in the TCRdb table, and some are missing; sequencing was by immunoSEQ multiplex PCR. This table holds about 150,000 clones, approximately 91% found once. Germline-derived CDR1 and CDR2 are SGDLS and YYNGEE. V was cut by 3 bases and J by 7 bases, with 16 bases left in between. CDR3 length equals 14 residues. Sequencing used peripheral blood, obtained 28 days after the second AZD1222 dose. This chain uses TRBV9 with TRBJ1-2, with a possible D match to TRBD1 (6 bases). This clonotype was sampled from an adult who received the AZD1222 COVID-19 vaccine. CDR3: CASSASGGALGYTF. The DNA of the CDR3 is TGTGCCAGCAGCGCTTCGGGGGGGGCGCTTGGCTACACCTTC.